Listed below are T cell receptor beta chains from one sample, sequenced in a study of blood T cells in healthy people across ages. From the 5' RACE reads, TCRdb called clonotypes with MiXCR, one entry per CDR3 protein. The data contain nearly 800,000 distinct CDR3 sequences, 20% to 30% of them singletons. A further study also used this sample, focusing on T cells of mothers and their children.

The source material was blood. The source is a boy between 10 and 17 years old in good health. Each CDR3 is given with its conserved first and last residue. Fields, in order: V gene, CDR3 length, D gene, clone size, J gene, CDR3 DNA, CDR3 protein. The D gene is left open where the match is weak. Clone size is stated in some rows and not others, as once, few, many or a class when expanded.

TRBV7-9	16	TRBD1	many	TRBJ2-1	TGTGCCAGCAGCCCCCTGGGGGGACAGGGTTACAATGAGCAGTTCTTC	CASSPLGGQGYNEQFF
TRBV7-3	13	TRBD2	.	TRBJ2-5	TGTGCCAGCAGTAGCGGGGCCAGGGGGACCCAGTACTTC	CASSSGARGTQYF
TRBV6-6	13	TRBD2	.	TRBJ2-7	TGTGCCAGCCGTAGACTAGCGGGCTACGAGCAGTACTTC	CASRRLAGYEQYF
TRBV2	14	TRBD2	few	TRBJ2-5	TGTGCCAGCAACCTCGGGACTAGCGGAGAGACCCAGTACTTC	CASNLGTSGETQYF
TRBV27	13	.	.	TRBJ1-2	TGTGCCAGCAGTTTATTCTTCGGCTATGGCTACACCTTC	CASSLFFGYGYTF
TRBV9	15	TRBD2	few	TRBJ2-7	TGTGCCAGCAGCGTATCACTAGCGGGGGAGAGCGAGCAGTACTTC	CASSVSLAGESEQYF
TRBV6-2/TRBV6-3	15	TRBD2	.	TRBJ2-1	TGTGCCAGCAGACCCGGGACTAGCGGGAGGAATGAGCAGTTCTTC	CASRPGTSGRNEQFF
TRBV27	14	.	.	TRBJ1-1	TGTGCCAGCAGTTTACTCCAGGGTCACACTGAAGCTTTCTTT	CASSLLQGHTEAFF
TRBV20-1	15	TRBD2	.	TRBJ2-7	TGCAGTGCTCCGGGACTAGCGGAACCCTCGTACGAGCAGTACTTC	CSAPGLAEPSYEQYF
TRBV18	14	.	few	TRBJ2-2	TGTGCCAGCTCCCGCGACAGTTCTACCGGGGAGCTGTTTTTT	CASSRDSSTGELFF
TRBV29-1	15	TRBD1	few	TRBJ2-5	TGCAGCGCCAAAACCGGGACAGGGGCCGAAGAGACCCAGTACTTC	CSAKTGTGAEETQYF
TRBV28	18	.	few	TRBJ2-5	TGTGCCAGCACCCTACTGGGGCAGCCCATTAGAGGCCAAGAGACCCAGTACTTC	CASTLLGQPIRGQETQYF
TRBV28	13	.	few	TRBJ2-3	TGTGCCAGCAGCGACCCTCTGGGGTGGGGGCAGTATTTT	CASSDPLGWGQYF
TRBV20-1	11	.	.	TRBJ1-4	TGCAGTGCCCCAACGGGTGAAAAACTGTTTTTT	CSAPTGEKLFF
TRBV4-2	15	.	few	TRBJ1-5	TGTGCCAGCAGCCAGGGCGGGGTAGGCAATCAGCCCCAGCATTTT	CASSQGGVGNQPQHF
TRBV7-9	15	.	few	TRBJ1-4	TGTGCCAGCAGCTTACCGACAGGAATTACTGAAAAACTGTTTTTT	CASSLPTGITEKLFF
TRBV7-3	12	.	few	TRBJ2-2	TGTGCCAGCAGCTCTTATTCCGGGGAGCTGTTTTTT	CASSSYSGELFF
TRBV4-1	14	.	.	TRBJ2-7	TGCGCCAGCAGCCAAAGGCAGGGAGACTACGAGCAGTACTTC	CASSQRQGDYEQYF
TRBV7-2	15	TRBD2	.	TRBJ2-3	TGTGCCAGCAGCTTAGTGGGACTAGCGCAAGATACGCAGTATTTT	CASSLVGLAQDTQYF
TRBV9	14	.	.	TRBJ2-1	TGTGCCAGCAGCGTAGGATCGGCCTGGGGAGAGCAGTTCTTC	CASSVGSAWGEQFF
TRBV20-1	15	.	.	TRBJ2-5	TGCAGTGCTAGCCCGACAGGGAGGGCTCGAGAGACCCAGTACTTC	CSASPTGRARETQYF
TRBV29-1	13	.	many	TRBJ1-4	TGCAGCGTTCTCGGTCTGATTAATGAAAAACTGTTTTTT	CSVLGLINEKLFF
TRBV9	13	TRBD1	.	TRBJ2-7	TGTGCCAGCAGCCCATGGGACAGTGGCGAGCAGTACTTC	CASSPWDSGEQYF
TRBV20-1	10	.	.	TRBJ1-2	TGCAGTGCTGGACGGGATGGCTACACCTTC	CSAGRDGYTF
TRBV20-1	13	.	.	TRBJ2-1	TGCAGTGCTAGAGTACCCCCCGGGAATGAGCAGTTCTTC	CSARVPPGNEQFF
TRBV29-1	11	.	.	TRBJ2-7	TGCAGCGTTGAAGAAAAGGACAAGAGGGACTTC	CSVEEKDKRDF
TRBV7-9	15	.	.	TRBJ2-3	TGTGCCAGCAGCTTAGTGGGCCTGTGGGCCGATACGCAGTATTTT	CASSLVGLWADTQYF
TRBV5-1	10	.	.	TRBJ1-3	TGCGCCAGCGTCTTCCCCAGGGTGTATTTT	CASVFPRVYF
TRBV5-6	14	.	few	TRBJ2-7	TGTGCCAGCAGCATGACAGGGACCGGGGGCGAGCAGTACTTC	CASSMTGTGGEQYF
TRBV5-4	15	.	.	TRBJ2-1	TGTGCCAGCAGCACGGAGCCCGGTACCTACAATGAGCAGTTCTTC	CASSTEPGTYNEQFF
TRBV6-5	14	TRBD1	.	TRBJ1-6	TGTGCCAGCAGCAGGGGGGTGTATAATTCACCCCTCCACTTT	CASSRGVYNSPLHF
TRBV7-9	17	.	.	TRBJ2-4	TGTGCCAGCAGCACAGGGGGGGCCTCCTTGGCCAAAAACATTCAGTACTTC	CASSTGGASLAKNIQYF
TRBV15	15	.	.	TRBJ1-5	TGTGCCACCAGCAGAGGTCAACAGAGCAATCAGCCCCAGCATTTT	CATSRGQQSNQPQHF
TRBV20-1	12	.	.	TRBJ1-1	TGCAGCCTTTTTCCGGGAAACACTGAAGCTTTCTTT	CSLFPGNTEAFF
TRBV25-1	13	.	.	TRBJ2-1	TGTGCCAGCAGTCGAGGGAGTGGAAATGAGCAGTTCTTC	CASSRGSGNEQFF
TRBV2	15	.	.	TRBJ1-1	TGTGCCAGCAGTGGACATGGGATAGAGAACACTGAAGCTTTCTTT	CASSGHGIENTEAFF
TRBV27	16	TRBD2	.	TRBJ2-5	TGTGCCAGCAGTCGCCTTTGGACTAGCGGACAAGAGACCCAGTACTTC	CASSRLWTSGQETQYF
TRBV29-1	13	TRBD1	.	TRBJ2-1	TGCAGCGCCACAGACAGGGTGGACAATGAGCAGTTCTTC	CSATDRVDNEQFF
TRBV28	12	.	many	TRBJ1-5	TGTGCCAGCAGTTTATTAGCTCAGCCCCAGCATTTT	CASSLLAQPQHF
TRBV4-2	14	.	few	TRBJ2-1	TGTGCCAGCAGCCCCTCGACCTCCACCAATAAGCAGTTCTTC	CASSPSTSTNKQFF
TRBV20-1	15	.	.	TRBJ2-7	TGCAGTGCTCCTCCCGGCGGCAGGAGCTCCTACGAGCAGTACTTC	CSAPPGGRSSYEQYF
TRBV5-1	14	.	few	TRBJ1-1	TGCGCCAGCAGCTTAGGGGGGAGGGGACCTGAAGCTTTCTTT	CASSLGGRGPEAFF
TRBV3-1	18	TRBD2	few	TRBJ2-3	TGTGCCAGCAGCCAAGAATCCTATAGCGGGAGAGGCACAGATACGCAGTATTTT	CASSQESYSGRGTDTQYF
TRBV7-6	13	.	few	TRBJ1-4	TGTGCCAGCAGCTTAGGGGGGACCGAAAAACTGTTTTTT	CASSLGGTEKLFF
TRBV12-3/TRBV12-4	14	TRBD2	.	TRBJ2-5	TGTGCCAGCGGGGAAACTAGCGGGAGTGAGACCCAGTACTTC	CASGETSGSETQYF
TRBV28	14	.	.	TRBJ2-7	TGTGCCAGCAGCCCTGGCGGGGGCATCTACGAGCAGTACTTC	CASSPGGGIYEQYF
TRBV29-1	13	.	.	TRBJ2-5	TGCAGCGTTGAATCTAGGTTGAGAGAGACCCAGTACTTC	CSVESRLRETQYF
TRBV11-1	12	.	.	TRBJ2-7	TGTGCCAGCAGCATAGACTCCTACGAGCAGTACTTC	CASSIDSYEQYF
TRBV15	14	.	.	TRBJ2-3	TGTGCCACCAGCAAAGCCGTTCGGGGGGATACGCAGTATTTT	CATSKAVRGDTQYF
TRBV25-1	16	.	.	TRBJ2-3	TGTGCCAGCAGTGAAACTCGGACATCCGGCTCCGATACGCAGTATTTT	CASSETRTSGSDTQYF